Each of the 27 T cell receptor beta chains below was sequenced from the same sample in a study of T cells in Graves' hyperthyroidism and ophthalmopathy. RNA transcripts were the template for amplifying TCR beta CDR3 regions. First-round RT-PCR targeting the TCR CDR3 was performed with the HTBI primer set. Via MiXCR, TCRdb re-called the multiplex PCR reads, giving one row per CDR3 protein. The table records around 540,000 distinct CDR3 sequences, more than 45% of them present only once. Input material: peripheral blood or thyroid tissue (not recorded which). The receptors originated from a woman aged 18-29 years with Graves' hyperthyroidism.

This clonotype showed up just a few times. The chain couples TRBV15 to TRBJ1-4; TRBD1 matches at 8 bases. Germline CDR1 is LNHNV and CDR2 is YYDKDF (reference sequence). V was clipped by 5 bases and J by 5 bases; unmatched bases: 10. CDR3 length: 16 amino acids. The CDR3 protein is CATSPRPGGRNEKLFF. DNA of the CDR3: TGTGCCACCAGCCCCCGTCCAGGGGGCCGGAATGAAAAACTGTTTTTT.

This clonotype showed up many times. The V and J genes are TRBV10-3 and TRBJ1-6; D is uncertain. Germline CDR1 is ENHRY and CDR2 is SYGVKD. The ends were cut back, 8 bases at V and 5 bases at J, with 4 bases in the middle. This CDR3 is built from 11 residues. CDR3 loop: CAIQDNSPLHF. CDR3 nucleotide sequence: TGTGCCATCCAAGATAATTCACCCCTCCACTTT.

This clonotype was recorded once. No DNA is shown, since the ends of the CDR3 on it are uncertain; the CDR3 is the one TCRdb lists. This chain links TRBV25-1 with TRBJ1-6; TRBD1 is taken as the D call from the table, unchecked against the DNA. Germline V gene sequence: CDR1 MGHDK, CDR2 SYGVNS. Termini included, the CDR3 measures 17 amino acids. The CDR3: CACSARDPRDIGSPLHF.

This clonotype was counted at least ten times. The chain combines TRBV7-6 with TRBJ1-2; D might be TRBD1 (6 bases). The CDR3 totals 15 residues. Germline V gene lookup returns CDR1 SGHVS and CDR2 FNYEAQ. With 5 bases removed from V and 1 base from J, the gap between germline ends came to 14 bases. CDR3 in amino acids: CASSPGTSLNYGYTF. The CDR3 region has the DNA TGTGCCAGCAGCCCCGGGACAAGCCTTAACTATGGCTACACCTTC.

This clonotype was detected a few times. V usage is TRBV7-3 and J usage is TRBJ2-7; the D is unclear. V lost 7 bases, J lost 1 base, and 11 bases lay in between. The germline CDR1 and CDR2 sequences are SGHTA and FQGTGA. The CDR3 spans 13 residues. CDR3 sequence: CASTRVESYEQYF. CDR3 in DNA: TGTGCCAGCACGCGCGTTGAGTCCTACGAGCAGTACTTC.

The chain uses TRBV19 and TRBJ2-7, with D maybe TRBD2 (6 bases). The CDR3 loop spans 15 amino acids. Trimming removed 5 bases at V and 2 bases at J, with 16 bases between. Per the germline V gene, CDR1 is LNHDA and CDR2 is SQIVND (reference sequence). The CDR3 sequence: CASSAGGSEPYEQYF. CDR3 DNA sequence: TGTGCCAGTAGTGCCGGGGGTTCGGAACCCTACGAGCAGTACTTC.

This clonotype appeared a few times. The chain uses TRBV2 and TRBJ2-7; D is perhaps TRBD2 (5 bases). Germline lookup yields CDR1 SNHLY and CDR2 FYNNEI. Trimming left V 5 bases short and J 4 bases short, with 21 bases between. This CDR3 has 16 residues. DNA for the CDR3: TGTGCCAGCAGTTACTCGGGTCCATCAAGCGGTTACGAGCAGTACTTC. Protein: CASSYSGPSSGYEQYF.

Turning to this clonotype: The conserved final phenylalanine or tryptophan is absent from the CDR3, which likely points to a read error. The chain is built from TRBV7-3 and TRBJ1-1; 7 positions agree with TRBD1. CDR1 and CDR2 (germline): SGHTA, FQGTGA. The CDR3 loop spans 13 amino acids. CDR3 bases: TGCGCCAGCAGCCTCGACAGGGACACTGAAGCTTTCTAT. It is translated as CASSLDRDTEAFY.

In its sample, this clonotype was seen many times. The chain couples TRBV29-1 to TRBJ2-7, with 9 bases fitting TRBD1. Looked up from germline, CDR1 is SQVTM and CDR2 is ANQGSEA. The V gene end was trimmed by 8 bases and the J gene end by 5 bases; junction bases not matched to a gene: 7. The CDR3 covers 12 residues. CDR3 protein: CSTGTGIDEQYF. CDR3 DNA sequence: TGCAGCACCGGGACAGGGATCGACGAGCAGTACTTC.

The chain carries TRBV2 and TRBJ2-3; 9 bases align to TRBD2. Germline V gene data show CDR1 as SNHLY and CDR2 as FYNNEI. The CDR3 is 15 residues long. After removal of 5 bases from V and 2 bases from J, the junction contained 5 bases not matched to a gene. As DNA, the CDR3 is TGTGCCAGCAGTTTTAGCGGGAGAGACACAGATACGCAGTATTTT. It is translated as CASSFSGRDTDTQYF.

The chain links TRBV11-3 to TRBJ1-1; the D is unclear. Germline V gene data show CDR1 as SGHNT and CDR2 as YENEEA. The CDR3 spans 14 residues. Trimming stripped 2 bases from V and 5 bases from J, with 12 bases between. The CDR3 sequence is CASSLYAGGTEAFF. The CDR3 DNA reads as TGTGCCAGCAGCTTATACGCCGGAGGGACTGAAGCTTTCTTT.

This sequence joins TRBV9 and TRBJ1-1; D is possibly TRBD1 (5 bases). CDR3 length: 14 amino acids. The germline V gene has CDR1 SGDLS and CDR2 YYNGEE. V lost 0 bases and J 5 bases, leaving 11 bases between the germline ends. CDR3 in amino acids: CASSVGTGGTEAFF. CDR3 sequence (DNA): TGTGCCAGCAGCGTAGGCACAGGAGGGACTGAAGCTTTCTTT.

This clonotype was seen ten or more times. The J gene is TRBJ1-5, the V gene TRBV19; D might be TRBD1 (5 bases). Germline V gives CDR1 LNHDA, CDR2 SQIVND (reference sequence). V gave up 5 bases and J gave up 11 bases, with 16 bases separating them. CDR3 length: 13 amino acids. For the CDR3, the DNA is TGTGCCAGTAGTTTCCCAGGGAAAGGAGCCCAGCATTTT. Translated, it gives CASSFPGKGAQHF.

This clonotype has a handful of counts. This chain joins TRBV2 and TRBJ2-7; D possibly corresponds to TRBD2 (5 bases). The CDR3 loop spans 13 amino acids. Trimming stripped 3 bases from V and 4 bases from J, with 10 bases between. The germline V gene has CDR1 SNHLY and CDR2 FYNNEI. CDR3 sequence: CASSDTDLYEQYF. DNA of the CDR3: TGTGCCAGCAGTGATACGGACTTATACGAGCAGTACTTC.

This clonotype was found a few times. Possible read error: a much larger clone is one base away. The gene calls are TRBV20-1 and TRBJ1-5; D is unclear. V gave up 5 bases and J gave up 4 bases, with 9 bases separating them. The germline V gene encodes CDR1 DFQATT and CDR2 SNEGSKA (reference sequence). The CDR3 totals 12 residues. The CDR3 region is CSAVDKNQPQHF. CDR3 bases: TGCAGTGCTGTCGACAAGAATCAGCCCCAGCATTTT.

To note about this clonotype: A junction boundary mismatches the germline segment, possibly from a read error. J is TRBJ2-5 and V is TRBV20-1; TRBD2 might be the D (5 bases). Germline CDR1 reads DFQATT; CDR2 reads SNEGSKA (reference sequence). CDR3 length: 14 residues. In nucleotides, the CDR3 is TGCAGTGCTGGAGAAGACTACGGGCCAGAGACCCAGTACTTC. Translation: CSAGEDYGPETQYF.

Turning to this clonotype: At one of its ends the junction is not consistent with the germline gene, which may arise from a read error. The CDR3 region has the DNA TGTGCCGGCAGCCACACGCCGGGGGATCAGCCCCAGCATTTT. It translates to CAGSHTPGDQPQHF. This chain links TRBV7-3 with TRBJ1-5, with D possibly being TRBD1 (5 bases). The CDR3 totals 14 residues. Germline V gene data show CDR1 as SGHTA and CDR2 as FQGTGA.

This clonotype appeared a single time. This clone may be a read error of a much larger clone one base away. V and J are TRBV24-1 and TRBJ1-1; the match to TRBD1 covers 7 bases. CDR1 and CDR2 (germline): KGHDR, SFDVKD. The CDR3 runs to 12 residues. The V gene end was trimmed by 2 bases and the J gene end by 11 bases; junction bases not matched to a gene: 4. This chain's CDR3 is CATSDSLGQAFF. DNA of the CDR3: TGTGCCACCAGTGATTCGCTGGGACAGGCTTTCTTT.

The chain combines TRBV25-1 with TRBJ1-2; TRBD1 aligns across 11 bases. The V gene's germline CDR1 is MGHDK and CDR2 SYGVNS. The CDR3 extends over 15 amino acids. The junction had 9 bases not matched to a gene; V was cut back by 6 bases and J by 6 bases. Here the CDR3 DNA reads TGTGCCAGCAGCGAAACGCCGGGACAGGGGGATGGCTACACCTTC. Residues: CASSETPGQGDGYTF.

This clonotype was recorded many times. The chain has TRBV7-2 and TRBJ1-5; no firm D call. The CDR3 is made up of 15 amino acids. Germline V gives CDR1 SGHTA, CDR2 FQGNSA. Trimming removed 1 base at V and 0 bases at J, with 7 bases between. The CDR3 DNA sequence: TGTGCCAGCAGCTTAGGACCTTATAGCAATCAGCCCCAGCATTTT. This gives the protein CASSLGPYSNQPQHF.

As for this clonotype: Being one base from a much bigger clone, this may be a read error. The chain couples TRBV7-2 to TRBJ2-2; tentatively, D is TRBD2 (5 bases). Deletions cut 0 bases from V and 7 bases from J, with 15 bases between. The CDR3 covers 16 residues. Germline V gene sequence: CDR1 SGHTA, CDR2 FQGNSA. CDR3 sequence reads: CASSLAPGGYIGELFF. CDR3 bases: TGTGCCAGCAGCTTAGCGCCCGGAGGTTACATCGGGGAGCTGTTTTTT.

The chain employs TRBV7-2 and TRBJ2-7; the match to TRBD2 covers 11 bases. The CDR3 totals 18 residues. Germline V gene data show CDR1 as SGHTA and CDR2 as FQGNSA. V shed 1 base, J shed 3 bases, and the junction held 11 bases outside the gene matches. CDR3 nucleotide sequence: TGTGCCAGCAGCTTAGGTTCTCCGGGACTAGCGGTAAACTACGAGCAGTACTTC. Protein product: CASSLGSPGLAVNYEQYF.

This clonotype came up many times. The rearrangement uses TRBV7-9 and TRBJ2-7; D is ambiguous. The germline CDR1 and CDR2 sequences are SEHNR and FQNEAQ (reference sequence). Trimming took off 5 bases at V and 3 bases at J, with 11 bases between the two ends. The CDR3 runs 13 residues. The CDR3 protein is CASSPTVDYEQYF. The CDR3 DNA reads TGTGCCAGCAGCCCGACCGTAGACTACGAGCAGTACTTC.

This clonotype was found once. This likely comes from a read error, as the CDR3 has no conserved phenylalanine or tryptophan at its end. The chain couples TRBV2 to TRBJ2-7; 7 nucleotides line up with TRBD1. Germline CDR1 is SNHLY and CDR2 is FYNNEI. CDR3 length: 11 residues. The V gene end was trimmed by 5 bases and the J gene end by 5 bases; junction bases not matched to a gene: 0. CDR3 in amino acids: CASSTGDEQYL. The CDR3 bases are TGTGCCAGCAGTACAGGGGACGAGCAGTACCTC.

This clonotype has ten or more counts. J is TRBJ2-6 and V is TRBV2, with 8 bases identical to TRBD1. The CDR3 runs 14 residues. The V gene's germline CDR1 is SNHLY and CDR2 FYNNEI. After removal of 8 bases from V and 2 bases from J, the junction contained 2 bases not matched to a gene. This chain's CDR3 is CASGRGPGANVLTF. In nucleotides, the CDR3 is TGTGCCAGCGGCAGGGGGCCTGGGGCCAACGTCCTGACTTTC. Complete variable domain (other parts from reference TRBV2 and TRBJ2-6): EPEVTQTPSHQVTQMGQEVILRCVPISNHLYFYWYRQILGQKVEFLVSFYNNEISEKSEIFDDQFSVERPDGSNFTLKIRSTKLEDSAMYFCASGRGPGANVLTFGAGSRLTVL.

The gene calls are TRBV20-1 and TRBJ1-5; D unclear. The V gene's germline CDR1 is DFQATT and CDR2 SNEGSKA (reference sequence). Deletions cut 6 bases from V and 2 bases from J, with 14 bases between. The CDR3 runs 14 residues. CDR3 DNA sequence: TGCAGTGCACCCGTCGGGGTTGGCAATCAGCCCCAGCATTTT. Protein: CSAPVGVGNQPQHF.

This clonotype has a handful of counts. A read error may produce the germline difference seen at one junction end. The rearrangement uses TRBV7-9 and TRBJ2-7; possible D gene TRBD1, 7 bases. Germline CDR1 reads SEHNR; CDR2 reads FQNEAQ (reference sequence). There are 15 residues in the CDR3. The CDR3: CASSQEGGGAGEQYF. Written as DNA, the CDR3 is TGCGCCAGCAGCCAAGAAGGAGGGGGCGCGGGTGAGCAGTACTTC.